Included here is one TCR beta chain sequence, with context. Its antigen is currently unknown. The protocol was immunoSEQ multiplex PCR, while the TCRdb copy is restricted to in-frame clones and leaves out a portion. In the table there are more than 20,000 clones, 75% to 90% of which are singletons. This sample is part of a study of graft-versus-host responses after intestinal transplantation. Study summary: Recipients had transplants, and these were multivisceral, liver-intestinal, or isolated intestinal. The study gave all recipients anti-thymocyte globulin induction, then tacrolimus and steroids for 2 to 3 years. General study results and limits: GvH clones appeared in recipient marrow, some first in ileum or blood. The study associated peak circulating GvH clone levels with early post-transplant HvG declines.

The CDR3 sequence is 13 residues long. V gave up 1 base and J gave up 5 bases, with 8 bases separating them. CDR1 and CDR2 (germline): SNHLY, FYNNEI. This specimen consisted of PBMCs, obtained around 28 days after intestinal transplant. This sequence was found in a human patient who received an intestinal transplant, so some T cells may come from the graft donor. The chain carries TRBV2 and TRBJ1-1, with D maybe TRBD1 (5 bases). As DNA, the CDR3 is TGTGCCAGCAGTGAAGGGGGCGGAACTGAAGCTTTCTTT. Translated, it gives CASSEGGGTEAFF.